Sequencing of this TCR beta chain was carried out in a study of human T cells and chemical hapten exposure. Study summary: Alopecia universalis, totalis or areata was present in patients who were mostly female.

TCRdb reanalysed the RACE reads using MiXCR and keeps one entry per CDR3 protein. This sample has over 55,000 distinct CDR3 sequences, with around 10% found just once. Study conclusions and caveats: No alteration of TCRs above 1 in 1000 frequency was seen with DPC sensitization. Expanded TCRs grouped into significantly more large CDR3 similarity clusters than controls produced.

Germline values: CDR1 KGHSH, CDR2 LQKENI. The CDR3 is 14 residues long. V lost 6 bases, J lost 6 bases, and 18 bases lay in between. Time point described: patch test 3, about 24 weeks after DPC sensitization. Described treatment: therapeutic diphenylcyclopropenone sensitization with weekly scalp DPC. Sequencing started from total RNA isolated from unfractionated whole blood. This clonotype was counted ten times or more. Its antigen is not identified. The sample here was whole blood, taken in connection with sensitization to the hapten diphenylcyclopropenone (DPC). This clonotype originated in a woman aged 45 to 65 with alopecia areata. Some clones in this sample may be carry-over from other donors' samples. The chain is built from TRBV18 and TRBJ2-7; D call uncertain. The CDR3 DNA reads as TGTGCCAGCTCCCCCACCGTAGCTGTATCCGAGCAGTACTTC. This gives the protein CASSPTVAVSEQYF.